The T cell receptor (beta chain) under discussion was sequenced for a study of blood T cell repertoires in COVID-19. Across the study: Donors in the United States, Italy and Spain gave samples during acute or convalescent COVID-19.

Original processing notes: How many nucleated cells were present was estimated from reference gene primer amplification. Some clones are missing from TCRdb's copy, which holds only in-frame ones; the method was immunoSEQ multiplex PCR. The V and J calls and clone size are taken from that table; D and trimming were inferred from the DNA. This table holds under 250,000 clones, 75% to 90% found once. Enrollment of patients from Seattle took place during active infection, with longitudinal follow-up. Trimming shortened V by 5 bases and J by 2 bases, and 12 bases separated the two germline ends. CDR1 is MGHDK and CDR2 is SYGVNS in the germline V gene. This CDR3 contains 14 residues. This clone was observed once.

The chain recombines TRBV25-1 with TRBJ2-5; the D gene is possibly TRBD1 (6 bases). The sequenced material came from peripheral blood. The receptor was isolated from an older woman with COVID-19, enrolled during active disease. CDR3 loop: CASSNSGAQETQYF. Written as DNA, the CDR3 is TGTGCCAGCAGTAATTCAGGGGCACAAGAGACCCAGTACTTC.